This passage covers 16 T cell receptor beta chains from one sample sequenced in a study of cytomegalovirus exposure and HLA in healthy donors. PCR was performed using 60 Vbeta and 13 Jbeta primers. TCRdb's copy holds only in-frame clones and misses some; the assay was immunoSEQ multiplex PCR. The profile covers 80,000 to 90,000 clones, with 81% appearing a single time and approximately 1.9% taken by the ten largest. Input material: PBMCs. The source of these receptors is a woman aged 30 to 39 in good health and CMV-seronegative.

This sequence joins TRBV7-2 and TRBJ2-1; 8 bases match TRBD2. Trimming removed 5 bases from V and 2 bases from J; junction bases left unmatched: 8. CDR1 and CDR2 (germline): SGHTA, FQGNSA. The CDR3 loop spans 16 amino acids. CDR3 sequence: CASSPLVLAAYNEQFF. CDR3 nucleotide sequence: TGTGCCAGCAGCCCCCTAGTACTAGCGGCCTACAATGAGCAGTTCTTC.

The DNA for the CDR3 is TGTGCCAGCTCCGGGGCGGGGGCGAATCAGCCCCAGCATTTT. This translates into CASSGAGANQPQHF. This sequence joins TRBV6-1 and TRBJ1-5, with D perhaps TRBD1 (6 bases). Trimming removed 8 bases from V and 4 bases from J, with 15 bases in between. Germline CDR1 reads MNHNS; CDR2 reads SASEGT. The CDR3 has 14 residues.

This clone occurred once. The rearrangement links TRBV27 to TRBJ2-7; 10 bases fit TRBD2. Germline trimming cut 5 bases from V and 5 bases from J; bases unmatched to any gene: 12. CDR1 and CDR2 from the germline V gene are MNHEY and SMNVEV (reference sequence). This CDR3 spans 16 amino acids. This CDR3 reads CASSPRIAGGVDEQYF. CDR3 nucleotide sequence: TGTGCCAGCAGTCCCCGGATAGCGGGAGGAGTCGACGAGCAGTACTTC.

In DNA form, the CDR3 reads TGTGCCAGCAGCTTAATGCCGGGAGCAGATACGCAGTATTTT. Translation: CASSLMPGADTQYF. The V and J genes are TRBV7-3 and TRBJ2-3; perhaps TRBD2 as D (6 bases). V lost 1 base and J 4 bases, leaving 9 bases between the germline ends. Germline CDR1 reads SGHTA; CDR2 reads FQGTGA. The CDR3 covers 14 residues.

The chain couples TRBV21-1 to TRBJ1-1; the table names TRBD1, a call not compared with the DNA. TRBV21-1 is an annotated pseudogene. The CDR3 consists of 17 residues. CDR3 DNA sequence: TGTGCCAGCAGCAAAGTATGGCAGGGTGGGTGGGACACTGAAGCTTTCTTT. Protein: CASSKVWQGGWDTEAFF.

This chain links TRBV4-3 with TRBJ2-3, with TRBD1 as a possible D gene (6 bases). V gave up 4 bases and J gave up 0 bases, with 8 bases separating them. CDR3 length: 14 residues. The germline CDR1 and CDR2 sequences are LGHNA and YSLEER. CDR3 bases: TGCGCCAGCAGCCGACAGGCTAGCACAGATACGCAGTATTTT. This codes for CASSRQASTDTQYF.

This chain connects TRBV9 to TRBJ2-1; 8 bases fit TRBD2. This CDR3 has 15 amino acids. The V segment lost 7 bases and the J segment 1 base; nucleotides outside the gene matches: 7. Germline lookup yields CDR1 SGDLS and CDR2 YYNGEE. This chain's CDR3 is CASQPREGSYNEQFF. The CDR3 DNA sequence: TGTGCCAGCCAGCCTCGGGAGGGGTCCTACAATGAGCAGTTCTTC.

In this sample, this clone turned up a few times. At the DNA level, this CDR3 is encoded by other sequences in the same sample as well. The chain carries TRBV9 and TRBJ2-7, with 7 bases matching TRBD2. Germline V lookup: CDR1 SGDLS, CDR2 YYNGEE. This CDR3 contains 16 residues. V was pared by 1 base and J by 7 bases, with 14 bases of the junction left unmatched. The CDR3 coding sequence is TGTGCCAGCAGCGTAAGTCACGGGCTACCCGGGGGGGAGCAGTACTTC. This codes for CASSVSHGLPGGEQYF.

The CDR3 here is CASSPYQYNEQFF. DNA for the CDR3: TGTGCCAGCTCACCATACCAGTACAATGAGCAGTTCTTC. This rearrangement joins TRBV18 to TRBJ2-1; D gene uncertain. Germline V gene lookup returns CDR1 KGHSH and CDR2 LQKENI. V dropped 2 bases and J dropped 4 bases, with 6 bases sitting between them. The CDR3 loop spans 13 amino acids. The full variable domain, rest sourced from reference TRBV18 and TRBJ2-1, is NAGVMQNPRHLVRRRGQEARLRCSPMKGHSHVYWYRQLPEEGLKFMVYLQKENIIDESGMPKERFSAEFPKEGPSILRIQQVVRGDSAAYFCASSPYQYNEQFFGPGTRLTVL.

The V call is TRBV6-4, the J call TRBJ2-2, with D unresolved. The ends were cut back, 2 bases at V and 4 bases at J, with 5 bases in the middle. Germline CDR1 is MRHNA and CDR2 is SNTAGT. The CDR3 sequence is 13 residues long. Here the CDR3 DNA reads TGTGCCAGCAGTGACACGGGCACCGGGGAGCTGTTTTTT. Its translation: CASSDTGTGELFF.

This chain connects TRBV5-1 to TRBJ2-6; D is unclear. Trimming pared 7 bases from V and 1 base from J, leaving 15 bases between. The CDR3 has 16 residues. Looked up from germline, CDR1 is SGHRS and CDR2 is YFSETQ. CDR3 nucleotides: TGCGCCAGCTCCTTAGAAAGTTGGTCTGGGGCCAACGTCCTGACTTTC. Encoded protein: CASSLESWSGANVLTF.

In its sample, this clone was seen a few times. The chain recombines TRBV10-3 with TRBJ2-5, with D possibly TRBD1 on 5 matching bases. Germline-derived CDR1 and CDR2 are ENHRY and SYGVKD. The CDR3 has 13 amino acids. V was clipped by 4 bases and J by 2 bases, with 8 bases between them. As DNA, the CDR3 is TGTGCCATCAGTGTACCAGGGCAAGAGACCCAGTACTTC. Protein product: CAISVPGQETQYF.

V gene TRBV27 combines with J gene TRBJ1-1, with TRBD1 matching 7 bases. V was pared by 5 bases and J by 8 bases, with 2 bases of the junction left unmatched. Germline loops: CDR1 MNHEY, CDR2 SMNVEV (reference sequence). The CDR3 is made up of 11 amino acids. The CDR3 sequence is CASSPGQEAFF. Here the CDR3 DNA reads TGTGCCAGCAGTCCGGGACAGGAAGCTTTCTTT.

The chain couples TRBV5-5 to TRBJ2-7; tentatively, D is TRBD1 (6 bases). The ends were cut back, 0 bases at V and 3 bases at J, with 13 bases in the middle. The length of the CDR3 is 15 residues. In germline, CDR1 is SGHKS, CDR2 YYEKEE (reference sequence). The CDR3 region has the DNA TGTGCCAGCAGCTTGGGATGGCAGGGGATCTACGAGCAGTACTTC. It codes for CASSLGWQGIYEQYF.

This clone has a single count. The chain combines TRBV9 with TRBJ2-7; TRBD1 matches 10 bases. The germline V gene encodes CDR1 SGDLS and CDR2 YYNGEE. The CDR3 contains 16 residues. The junction had 15 bases not matched to a gene; V was cut back by 3 bases and J by 9 bases. DNA for the CDR3: TGTGCCAGCAGCGCCGATCAAGGGACAGGGGTCATGGTGCAGTACTTC. Residues: CASSADQGTGVMVQYF.

The V gene is TRBV7-9, the J gene TRBJ2-3; TRBD1 aligns across 9 bases. Germline trimming cut 5 bases from V and 3 bases from J; bases unmatched to any gene: 6. Germline assignment: CDR1 SEHNR and CDR2 FQNEAQ (reference sequence). The CDR3 is 15 residues long. The CDR3 here is CASSPGQGQTDTQYF. In DNA, the CDR3 is TGTGCCAGCAGCCCGGGACAGGGCCAAACAGATACGCAGTATTTT.